This is a list of T cell receptor beta chains from one sample in a study of blood T cell repertoires in COVID-19. The method was immunoSEQ multiplex PCR; TCRdb's version includes in-frame clones alone and lacks a portion of them. Altogether 100,000 or so clones are present, about 80% being singletons, with the ten largest covering roughly 20%. Input material: peripheral blood. The receptors derive from a human donor in a cohort sampled during active COVID-19. Both conserved end residues are part of each CDR3. D genes are given only for firm matches. Rows give clone size only sometimes, using once, few, many, or a class for an expanded clone.

clone size	V gene	D gene	J gene	CDR3 DNA	CDR3 protein
-	TRBV6-5	-	TRBJ2-7	TGTGCCAGCAGTTACGGACAGACCTTGTCCTACGAGCAGTACTTC	CASSYGQTLSYEQYF
-	TRBV19	TRBD2	TRBJ2-7	TGTGCCAGTAGTCCTAATAGCGGGACCTACGAGCAGTACTTC	CASSPNSGTYEQYF
-	TRBV6-5	TRBD2	TRBJ2-5	TGTGCCACCCTAGCGGGAGGCGTTGTGGAGACCCAGTACTTC	CATLAGGVVETQYF
-	TRBV7-9	-	TRBJ2-7	TGTGCCAGCAGCTTGGAGTGGCGACAGCCCTACGAGCAGTACTTC	CASSLEWRQPYEQYF
-	TRBV6-5	-	TRBJ1-2	TGTGCCAGCAGGGACAGAGGACCTGGCGGCTACACCTTC	CASRDRGPGGYTF
-	TRBV27	-	TRBJ1-2	TGTGCCAGCAGTCTAAACTATGGCTACACCTTC	CASSLNYGYTF
few	TRBV19	-	TRBJ1-2	TGTGCCAGTAGTACCCCGGGTGGTGGCTACACCTTC	CASSTPGGGYTF
-	TRBV5-1	TRBD1	TRBJ1-6	TGCGCCAGCAGCGCCTTGACAGGGTCCTCAAATTCACCCCTCCACTTT	CASSALTGSSNSPLHF
few	TRBV4-2	TRBD1	TRBJ2-7	TGTGCCAGCAGCCTCGAACCAGGGGGCTCCTACGAGCAGTACTTC	CASSLEPGGSYEQYF
-	TRBV7-9	-	TRBJ1-2	TGTGCCAGCAGCCCCAGCGCGCTCTATGGCTACACCTTC	CASSPSALYGYTF
-	TRBV5-1	-	TRBJ2-7	TGCGCCAGCAGCTTGGACGGAGGCCTCGAGCAGTACTTC	CASSLDGGLEQYF
-	TRBV6-2/TRBV6-3	-	TRBJ1-4	TGTGCCAGCAGTTACGGCAGGGCTATTCGGGCTAACAGTGAAAAACTGTTTTTT	CASSYGRAIRANSEKLFF
-	TRBV12-5	-	TRBJ2-3	TGTGCTAGTGGTTTGGCGTTTCGAGGTACGCAGTATTTT	CASGLAFRGTQYF
-	TRBV6-5	-	TRBJ2-7	TGTGCCAGCAGCGCTAGATCTCCCTACGAGCAGTACTTC	CASSARSPYEQYF
-	TRBV4-1	-	TRBJ2-7	TGCGCCAGCAGCCCCTTCGCCCCTTCTACAGGTATGGTGAGGGAGCAGTACTTC	CASSPFAPSTGMVREQYF
-	TRBV7-3	-	TRBJ2-6	TGTGCCAGCAGCCCCCAGAATTCTGGGGCCAACGTCCTGACTTTC	CASSPQNSGANVLTF
once	TRBV7-8	-	TRBJ2-7	TGTGCCAGCAGCTTAGAGCAGACCGGCGGCTCCTACGAGCAGTACTTC	CASSLEQTGGSYEQYF
-	TRBV6-5	-	TRBJ2-7	TGTGCCAGCCGGGACTTCTCCTACGAGCAGTACTTC	CASRDFSYEQYF
once	TRBV28	-	TRBJ1-3	TGTGCCAGCAGTACCAAGGGGGATTACTCTGGAAACACCATATATTTT	CASSTKGDYSGNTIYF
-	TRBV5-8	TRBD2	TRBJ2-1	TGTGCCAGCAGCTTCTCTAGCGGGACCATCAATGAGCAGTTCTTC	CASSFSSGTINEQFF
few	TRBV18	-	TRBJ2-7	TGTGCCAGCTCACCCCGGAGCGAGCAGTACTTC	CASSPRSEQYF
-	TRBV9	-	TRBJ1-6	TGTGCCAGCAGCTTCCAGGGTTCCAATTCACCCCTCCACTTT	CASSFQGSNSPLHF
once	TRBV5-1	TRBD2	TRBJ2-5	TGCGCCAGCAGTCGGACTAGCGGGAGGATTGGGGAGACCCAGTACTTC	CASSRTSGRIGETQYF
-	TRBV5-1	TRBD1	TRBJ1-4	TGCGCCAGCAGCTTGGACAGGGGGCAGGAAAAACTGTTTTTT	CASSLDRGQEKLFF
-	TRBV2	TRBD1	TRBJ2-7	TGTGCCAGCACCCGGACAGGGGCCTCCTACGAGCAGTACTTC	CASTRTGASYEQYF
-	TRBV29-1	-	TRBJ1-1	TGCAGCGTTTCCTACACTGAAGCTTTCTTT	CSVSYTEAFF
few	TRBV10-3	-	TRBJ2-7	TGTGCCATCAGTGATGGACAGTCGGAGCAGTACTTC	CAISDGQSEQYF
-	TRBV7-2	-	TRBJ2-7	TGTGCCAGCAGCCAGACGATCGGGTCCTACGAGCAGTACTTC	CASSQTIGSYEQYF
-	TRBV28	TRBD1	TRBJ1-5	TGTGCCAGCAGTTTGGGAGGGACAGGGGATCAGCCCCAGCATTTT	CASSLGGTGDQPQHF
-	TRBV19	-	TRBJ2-6	TGTGCCAGTAGCTTTGCTGGGGCCAACGTCCTGACTTTC	CASSFAGANVLTF
-	TRBV30	-	TRBJ2-5	TGTGCCTGGAGTGGGGACTCCTGGGGACCCCAGTACTTC	CAWSGDSWGPQYF
-	TRBV13	TRBD2	TRBJ2-3	TGTGCCAGCAGCGGAGTCTCTAGCGGGAGAAGGCCAGATACGCAGTATTTT	CASSGVSSGRRPDTQYF
-	TRBV21-1	-	TRBJ2-7	TGTGCCAGCAGCAAAGGGGGCCACAAGGCCGACGAGCAGTACTTC	CASSKGGHKADEQYF
-	TRBV28	TRBD2	TRBJ2-7	TGTGCCAGCAGTTCAGGACTAGCGTGGGAGCAGTACTTC	CASSSGLAWEQYF
once	TRBV10-2	TRBD1	TRBJ2-2	TGCGCCAGCAGGCTACTCACAGGGGCCGGCGGGGAGCTGTTTTTT	CASRLLTGAGGELFF
-	TRBV9	-	TRBJ1-5	TGTGCCAGCAGCGTAGGACACATCCAGGCCCAGCATTTT	CASSVGHIQAQHF
-	TRBV7-2	TRBD1	TRBJ1-4	TGTGCCAGCAGCAACGGACAGGCCCAGCTCGGAAAACTGTTTTTT	CASSNGQAQLGKLFF
-	TRBV3-1/TRBV3-2	-	TRBJ1-2	TGTGCCAGCAGCCAACGCGACAGGCCTAACTATGGCTACACCTTC	CASSQRDRPNYGYTF
few	TRBV18	TRBD1	TRBJ1-5	TGTGCCAGCTCACAATCGACAGGGGTGAGCAATCAGCCCCAGCATTTT	CASSQSTGVSNQPQHF
-	TRBV28	-	TRBJ1-1	TGTGCCAGCAGGGGAGGGGGAGTGAACACTGAAGCTTTCTTT	CASRGGGVNTEAFF
-	TRBV24-1	-	TRBJ1-1	TGTGCCACCCGCCTAGTCCGACGGGGCACTGAAGCTTTCTTT	CATRLVRRGTEAFF
-	TRBV27	TRBD2	TRBJ2-7	TGTGCCAGCAGTTTAAATAGCGGGGCCCGGGGGGAGCAGTACTTC	CASSLNSGARGEQYF
-	TRBV28	-	TRBJ2-7	TGTGCCAGCAGTTTTCTTGGGGGGAGAATGAACGAGCAGTACTTC	CASSFLGGRMNEQYF
-	TRBV28	-	TRBJ2-7	TGTGCCAGCAGTTACCAGGGTTCCTACGAGCAGTACTTC	CASSYQGSYEQYF
-	TRBV5-1	-	TRBJ2-1	TGCGCCAGCAGCTTGCTATCTGAGCAGTTCTTC	CASSLLSEQFF
-	TRBV9	-	TRBJ2-1	TGTGCCAGCAGCTACAGAGGGGAGCAGTTCTTC	CASSYRGEQFF
-	TRBV11-2	TRBD1	TRBJ2-7	TGTGCCAGCACCTCTAAAGTAGGGACAGGGGTCTACGAGCAGTACTTC	CASTSKVGTGVYEQYF
-	TRBV27	TRBD2	TRBJ2-5	TGTGCCAGCAGTCTCTCTTCTAGCGGGAGGGCCAGGAGGGAGACCCAGTACTTC	CASSLSSSGRARRETQYF
-	TRBV20-1	TRBD1	TRBJ1-1	TGCAGTGCTAGTCCTGCAGGGGGAACTGAAGCTTTCTTT	CSASPAGGTEAFF
few	TRBV9	-	TRBJ2-3	TGTGCCAGCAGCGTAGCGGCAGGGGTAGGGGATACGCAGTATTTT	CASSVAAGVGDTQYF